Reported below is one T cell receptor beta chain. The CDR3 spans 14 residues. V lost 5 bases to trimming and J lost 4 bases; unmatched junction nucleotides: 4. Germline V gene sequence: CDR1 MNHEY, CDR2 SVGEGT. The data originate from a study of blood T cell repertoires in COVID-19. Across the whole study: The United States, Italy and Spain supplied acute and convalescent COVID-19 samples. PBMCs, B-cell-depleted T cells, or T cells were the source of the cDNA or gDNA that made up the material.

In the original workflow: The assay estimated nucleated cells by amplifying reference gene primers. Sequencing used immunoSEQ multiplex PCR; TCRdb keeps in-frame clones, though not all of them. V and J calls and clone size are copied from that table; D and trimming were computed from the DNA. The table has about 82,000 clones, about 85% seen once; the top ten hold roughly 18%. This chain links TRBV6-2 or TRBV6-3 with TRBJ2-2, with TRBD1 matching over 7 bases. Sequenced material: peripheral blood. The clonotype was recovered from a man older than 75 with active or convalescent COVID-19. The CDR3 protein is CASSRTGVTGELFF. In DNA form, the CDR3 reads TGTGCCAGCAGTCGAACAGGGGTCACCGGGGAGCTGTTTTTT.